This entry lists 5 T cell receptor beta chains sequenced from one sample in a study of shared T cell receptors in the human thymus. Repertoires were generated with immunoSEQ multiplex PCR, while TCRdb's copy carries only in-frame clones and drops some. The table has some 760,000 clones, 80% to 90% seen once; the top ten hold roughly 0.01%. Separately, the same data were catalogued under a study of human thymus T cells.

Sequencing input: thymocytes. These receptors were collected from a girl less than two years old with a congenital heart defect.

The CDR3 nucleotides are TGTGCCAGCTCACCGATCGAACCGACTACCCGGAACACTGAAGCTTTCTTT. It specifies CASSPIEPTTRNTEAFF. This chain connects TRBV18 to TRBJ1-1; no clear D gene. CDR3 length: 17 residues. Germline loops: CDR1 KGHSH, CDR2 LQKENI. V was shortened by 3 bases and J by 1 base, with 18 bases between the two germline ends. The full variable domain, completed using reference TRBV18 and TRBJ1-1, is NAGVMQNPRHLVRRRGQEARLRCSPMKGHSHVYWYRQLPEEGLKFMVYLQKENIIDESGMPKERFSAEFPKEGPSILRIQQVVRGDSAAYFCASSPIEPTTRNTEAFFGQGTRLTVV.

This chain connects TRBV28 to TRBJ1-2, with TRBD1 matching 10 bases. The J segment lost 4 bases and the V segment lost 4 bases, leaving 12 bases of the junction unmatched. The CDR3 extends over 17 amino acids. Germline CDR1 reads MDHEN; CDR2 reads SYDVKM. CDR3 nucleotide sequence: TGTGCCAGCAGTTGGCTCGCTACGGGACAGGGGACCTATGGCTACACCTTC. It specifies CASSWLATGQGTYGYTF.

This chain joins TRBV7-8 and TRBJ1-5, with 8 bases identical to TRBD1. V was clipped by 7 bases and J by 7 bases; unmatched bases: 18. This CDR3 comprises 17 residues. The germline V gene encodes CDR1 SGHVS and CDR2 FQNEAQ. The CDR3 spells CASTTHTGGQGAQPQHF. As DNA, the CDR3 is TGTGCCAGCACGACACACACAGGGGGGCAGGGCGCGCAGCCCCAGCATTTT.

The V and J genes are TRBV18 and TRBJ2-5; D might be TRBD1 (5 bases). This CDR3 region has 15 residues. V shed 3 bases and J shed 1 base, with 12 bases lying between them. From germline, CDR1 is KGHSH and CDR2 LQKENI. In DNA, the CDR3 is TGTGCCAGCTCACCTTTGACAGACCTCCAAGAGACCCAGTACTTC. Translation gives CASSPLTDLQETQYF.

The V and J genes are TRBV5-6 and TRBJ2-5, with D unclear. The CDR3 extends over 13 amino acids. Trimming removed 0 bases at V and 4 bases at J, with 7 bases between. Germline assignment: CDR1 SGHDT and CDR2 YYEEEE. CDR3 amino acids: CASSLVTGETQYF. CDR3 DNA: TGTGCCAGCAGCTTGGTCACGGGAGAGACCCAGTACTTC. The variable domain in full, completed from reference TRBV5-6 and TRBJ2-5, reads DAGVTQSPTHLIKTRGQQVTLRCSPKSGHDTVSWYQQALGQGPQFIFQYYEEEERQRGNFPDRFSGHQFPNYSSELNVNALLLGDSALYLCASSLVTGETQYFGPGTRLLVL.